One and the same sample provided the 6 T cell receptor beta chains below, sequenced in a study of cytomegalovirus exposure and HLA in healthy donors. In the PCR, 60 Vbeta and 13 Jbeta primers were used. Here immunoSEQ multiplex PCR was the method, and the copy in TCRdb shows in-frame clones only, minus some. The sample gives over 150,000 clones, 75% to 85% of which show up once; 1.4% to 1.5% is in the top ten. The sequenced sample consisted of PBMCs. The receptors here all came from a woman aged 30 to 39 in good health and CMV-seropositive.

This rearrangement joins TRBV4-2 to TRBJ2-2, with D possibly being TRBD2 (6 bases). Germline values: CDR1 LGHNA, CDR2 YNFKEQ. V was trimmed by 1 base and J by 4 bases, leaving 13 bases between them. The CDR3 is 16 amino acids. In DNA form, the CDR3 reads TGTGCCAGCAGCCAAGGGGACTCTCCAGGCACCGGGGAGCTGTTTTTT. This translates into CASSQGDSPGTGELFF.

CDR3 amino acids: CASSPDRGRETSYEQYF. CDR3 DNA sequence: TGTGCCAGCTCACCGGACAGGGGGAGGGAAACCTCCTACGAGCAGTACTTC. V and J are TRBV18 and TRBJ2-7, with 10 bases lining up with TRBD1. J lost 0 bases, V lost 3 bases, and 8 bases had no gene match. Germline V gives CDR1 KGHSH, CDR2 LQKENI. This CDR3 has 17 residues. The variable domain in full, completed from reference TRBV18 and TRBJ2-7, reads NAGVMQNPRHLVRRRGQEARLRCSPMKGHSHVYWYRQLPEEGLKFMVYLQKENIIDESGMPKERFSAEFPKEGPSILRIQQVVRGDSAAYFCASSPDRGRETSYEQYFGPGTRLTVT.

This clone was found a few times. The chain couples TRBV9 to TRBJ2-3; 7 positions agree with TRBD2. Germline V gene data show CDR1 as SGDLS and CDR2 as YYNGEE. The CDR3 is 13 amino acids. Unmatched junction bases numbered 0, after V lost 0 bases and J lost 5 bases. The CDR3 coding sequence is TGTGCCAGCAGCGTAGGGGGGGGAGATACGCAGTATTTT. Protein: CASSVGGGDTQYF.

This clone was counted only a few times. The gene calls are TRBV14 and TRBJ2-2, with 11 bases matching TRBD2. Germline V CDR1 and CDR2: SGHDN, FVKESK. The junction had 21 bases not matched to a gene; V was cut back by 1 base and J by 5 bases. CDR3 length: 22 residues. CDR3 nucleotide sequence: TGTGCCAGCAGCCAAGTTGAATTGGGCACAACTAGCGGGGGAGGGGGGACCGGGGAGCTGTTTTTT. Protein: CASSQVELGTTSGGGGTGELFF.

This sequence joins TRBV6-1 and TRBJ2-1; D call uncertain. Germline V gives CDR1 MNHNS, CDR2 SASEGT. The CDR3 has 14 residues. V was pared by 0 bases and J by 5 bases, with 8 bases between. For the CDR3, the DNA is TGTGCCAGCAGTGAAGCGGCGGAGAACAATGAGCAGTTCTTC. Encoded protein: CASSEAAENNEQFF.

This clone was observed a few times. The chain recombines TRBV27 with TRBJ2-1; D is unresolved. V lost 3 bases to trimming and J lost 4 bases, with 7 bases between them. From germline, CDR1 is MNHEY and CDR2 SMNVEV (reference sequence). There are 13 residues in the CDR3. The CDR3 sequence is CASSFREYNEQFF. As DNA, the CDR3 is TGTGCCAGCAGTTTCCGCGAGTACAATGAGCAGTTCTTC.